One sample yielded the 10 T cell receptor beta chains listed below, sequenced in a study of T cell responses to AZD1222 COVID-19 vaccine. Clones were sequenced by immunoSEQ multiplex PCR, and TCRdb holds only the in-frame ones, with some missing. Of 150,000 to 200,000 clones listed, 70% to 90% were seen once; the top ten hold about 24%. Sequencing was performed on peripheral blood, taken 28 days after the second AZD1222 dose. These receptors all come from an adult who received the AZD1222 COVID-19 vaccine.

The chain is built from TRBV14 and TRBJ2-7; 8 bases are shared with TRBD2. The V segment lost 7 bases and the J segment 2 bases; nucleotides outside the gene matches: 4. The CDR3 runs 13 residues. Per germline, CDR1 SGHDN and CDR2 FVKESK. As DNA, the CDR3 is TGTGCCAGCAAGCGGGGGACGACCTACGAGCAGTACTTC. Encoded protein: CASKRGTTYEQYF.

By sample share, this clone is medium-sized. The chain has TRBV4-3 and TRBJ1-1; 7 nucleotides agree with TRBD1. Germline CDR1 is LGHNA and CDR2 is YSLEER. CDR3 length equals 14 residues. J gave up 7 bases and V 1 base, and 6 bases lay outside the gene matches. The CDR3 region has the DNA TGCGCCAGCAGCCAAGGGACAGGTAGATATGAAGCTTTCTTT. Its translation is CASSQGTGRYEAFF.

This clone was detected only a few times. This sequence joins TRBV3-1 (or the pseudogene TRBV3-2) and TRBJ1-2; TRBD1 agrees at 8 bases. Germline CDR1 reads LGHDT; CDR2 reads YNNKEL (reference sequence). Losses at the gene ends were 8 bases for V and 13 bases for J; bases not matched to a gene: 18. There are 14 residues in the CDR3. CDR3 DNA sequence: TGTGCCAGCGCTCCGGGACAGGCCCCGTGGTGGACCACCTTC. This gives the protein CASAPGQAPWWTTF.

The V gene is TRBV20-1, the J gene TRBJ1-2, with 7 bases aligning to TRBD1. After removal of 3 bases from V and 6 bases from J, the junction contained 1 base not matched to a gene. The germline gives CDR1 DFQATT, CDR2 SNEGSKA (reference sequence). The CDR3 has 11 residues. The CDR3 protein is CSARTGNGYTF. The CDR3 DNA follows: TGCAGTGCTAGGACAGGGAATGGCTACACCTTC.

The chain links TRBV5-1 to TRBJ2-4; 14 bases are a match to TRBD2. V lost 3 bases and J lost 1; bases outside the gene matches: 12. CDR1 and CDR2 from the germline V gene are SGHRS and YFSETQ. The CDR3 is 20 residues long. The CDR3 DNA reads TGCGCCAGCAGCTCGGGACTAGCGGGAGAGGGAGACTGGGCCAAAAACATTCAGTACTTC. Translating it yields CASSSGLAGEGDWAKNIQYF.

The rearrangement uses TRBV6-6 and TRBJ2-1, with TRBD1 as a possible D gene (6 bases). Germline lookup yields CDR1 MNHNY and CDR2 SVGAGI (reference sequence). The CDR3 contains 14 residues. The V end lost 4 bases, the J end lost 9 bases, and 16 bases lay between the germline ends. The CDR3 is CASSSLVGATEQFF. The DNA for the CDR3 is TGTGCCAGCAGTTCCCTTGTGGGGGCGACTGAGCAGTTCTTC.

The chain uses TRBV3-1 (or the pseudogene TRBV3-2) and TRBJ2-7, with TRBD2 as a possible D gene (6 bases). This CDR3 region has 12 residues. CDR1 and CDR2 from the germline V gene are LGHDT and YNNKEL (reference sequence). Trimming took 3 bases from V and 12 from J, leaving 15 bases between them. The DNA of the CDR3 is TGTGCCAGCAGCCATGGGAGGAGGAACTGGTACTTC. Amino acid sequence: CASSHGRRNWYF.

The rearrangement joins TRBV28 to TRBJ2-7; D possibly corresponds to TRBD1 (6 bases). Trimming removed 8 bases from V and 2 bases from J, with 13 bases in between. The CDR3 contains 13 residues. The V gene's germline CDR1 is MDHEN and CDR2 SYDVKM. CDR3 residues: CASRPGHPYEQYF. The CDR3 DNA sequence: TGTGCCAGCCGCCCGGGACACCCCTACGAGCAGTACTTC. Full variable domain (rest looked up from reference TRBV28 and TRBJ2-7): DVKVTQSSRYLVKRTGEKVFLECVQDMDHENMFWYRQDPGLGLRLIYFSYDVKMKEKGDIPEGYSVSREKKERFSLILESASTNQTSMYLCASRPGHPYEQYFGPGTRLTVT.

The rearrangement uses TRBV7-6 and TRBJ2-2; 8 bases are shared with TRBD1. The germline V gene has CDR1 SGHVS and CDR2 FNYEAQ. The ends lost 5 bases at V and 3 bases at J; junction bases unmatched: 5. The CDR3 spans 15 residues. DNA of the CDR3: TGTGCCAGCAGCAGAGACAGGGGCCACACCGGGGAGCTGTTTTTT. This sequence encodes CASSRDRGHTGELFF.

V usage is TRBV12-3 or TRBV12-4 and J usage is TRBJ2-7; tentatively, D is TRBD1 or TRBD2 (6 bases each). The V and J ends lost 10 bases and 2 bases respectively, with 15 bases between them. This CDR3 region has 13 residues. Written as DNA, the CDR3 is TGTGCCACCTCTGTTCGGGGGCCCTACGAGCAGTACTTC. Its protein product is CATSVRGPYEQYF.